Shown below are 30 T cell receptor beta chains from a single sample sequenced in a study of T cells in Graves' hyperthyroidism and ophthalmopathy. RNA transcripts provided the source from which TCR beta CDR3 regions were amplified. A set of HTBI primers served as the primers for a first-round RT-PCR of the TCR CDR3. Using its own MiXCR run on the multiplex PCR reads, TCRdb lists one record per CDR3 protein. This table has hundreds of thousands of distinct CDR3 sequences, around an eighth appearing once. The material sequenced was blood. These receptors came from a man aged 45-65 years with Graves' ophthalmopathy.

This clonotype was counted many times. The genes are TRBV18 and TRBJ2-1, with 8 nucleotides matching TRBD1. V gave up 1 base and J gave up 6 bases; unmatched junction bases: 5. The CDR3 covers 15 residues. CDR1 and CDR2 from the germline V gene are KGHSH and LQKENI. CDR3 bases: TGTGCCAGCTCACCACGGCAGGGGGCGGGCAATGAGCAGTTCTTC. It encodes CASSPRQGAGNEQFF.

This clonotype occurred many times. CDR3 region: CASSHSRGVFLETQYF. The CDR3 DNA reads TGTGCCAGCAGCCACTCCCGCGGGGTTTTCCTGGAGACCCAGTACTTC. The rearrangement uses TRBV3-1 and TRBJ2-5; D is perhaps TRBD2 (6 bases). The CDR3 is made up of 16 amino acids. From germline, CDR1 is LGHDT and CDR2 YNNKEL (reference sequence). The ends were cut back, 3 bases at V and 5 bases at J, with 19 bases in the middle.

This clonotype has a handful of counts. V usage is TRBV20-1 and J usage is TRBJ2-3, with 13 bases identical to TRBD2. Germline V gene lookup returns CDR1 DFQATT and CDR2 SNEGSKA (reference sequence). V lost 5 bases, J lost 4 bases, and 15 bases stayed unmatched. The CDR3 loop spans 18 amino acids. The CDR3 bases are TGCAGTGCTCCTGGGGGACTAGCGGGAACAAGCGGCGCAGATACGCAGTATTTT. It specifies CSAPGGLAGTSGADTQYF.

The rearrangement uses TRBV3-1 and TRBJ1-1; weak D call: TRBD1 (5 bases). Deletions cut 1 base from V and 4 bases from J, with 10 bases between. The CDR3 spans 14 residues. CDR1 and CDR2 from the germline V gene are LGHDT and YNNKEL (reference sequence). The chain's CDR3 is CASSQVGAGTEAFF. As DNA, the CDR3 is TGTGCCAGCAGCCAAGTCGGGGCAGGCACTGAAGCTTTCTTT.

This clonotype was seen at least ten times. The rearrangement joins TRBV30 to TRBJ1-1; TRBD1 might be the D (5 bases). CDR1 and CDR2 (germline): GTSNPN, SVGIG (reference sequence). V shed 0 bases and J shed 0 bases, with 11 bases lying between them. CDR3 length equals 15 residues. Here the CDR3 DNA reads TGTGCCTGGAGTGTACTGACAGCACTGAACACTGAAGCTTTCTTT. Translation gives CAWSVLTALNTEAFF.

This clonotype occurred many times. This chain connects TRBV20-1 to TRBJ2-2; 11 bases agree with TRBD2. Trimming removed 2 bases from V and 8 bases from J; junction bases left unmatched: 10. The germline gives CDR1 DFQATT, CDR2 SNEGSKA (reference sequence). The CDR3 sequence is 16 residues long. As DNA, the CDR3 is TGCAGTGCTAGACCCGGGACTAGCGGCCCAGGGGGGGAGCTGTTTTTT. It translates to CSARPGTSGPGGELFF.

This clonotype was counted ten times or more. The rearrangement uses TRBV20-1 and TRBJ2-5; D may be TRBD2 (5 bases). The CDR3 consists of 16 residues. V gave up 0 bases and J gave up 5 bases, with 19 bases separating them. In germline, CDR1 is DFQATT, CDR2 SNEGSKA (reference sequence). The CDR3 reads CSARDPGSPIVETQYF. In DNA form, the CDR3 reads TGCAGTGCTAGAGATCCGGGGAGTCCTATAGTGGAGACCCAGTACTTC.

The chain combines TRBV7-9 with TRBJ2-5, with 8 bases fitting TRBD1. V gave up 2 bases and J gave up 2 bases; unmatched junction bases: 4. Germline V lookup: CDR1 SEHNR, CDR2 FQNEAQ (reference sequence). This CDR3 has 15 amino acids. In DNA, the CDR3 is TGTGCCAGCAGCTTAAGGAGGACAGGGCAAGAGACCCAGTACTTC. It specifies CASSLRRTGQETQYF.

In this sample, this clonotype turned up many times. CDR3 residues: CASNPEGQGLSDTQYF. Written as DNA, the CDR3 is TGCGCCAGCAACCCGGAGGGACAGGGGCTCTCAGATACGCAGTATTTT. The chain links TRBV5-1 to TRBJ2-3, with 10 positions matching TRBD1. Trimming at V came to 6 bases and at J to 4 bases, leaving 11 bases not matched to a gene. Germline V gives CDR1 SGHRS, CDR2 YFSETQ. The CDR3 has 16 residues. Based on the CDR3 plus reference TRBV5-1 and TRBJ2-3, the full variable domain is KAGVTQTPRYLIKTRGQQVTLSCSPISGHRSVSWYQQTPGQGLQFLFEYFSETQRNKGNFPGRFSGRQFSNSRSEMNVSTLELGDSALYLCASNPEGQGLSDTQYFGPGTRLTVL.

This clonotype was detected a few times. J is TRBJ2-1 and V is TRBV12-5; D ambiguous. CDR1 and CDR2 from the germline V gene are LGHNT and FRNRAP. Deletions cut 2 bases from V and 8 bases from J, with 13 bases between. The CDR3 totals 14 residues. This chain's CDR3 is CASGLSTGRHEQFF. CDR3 coding DNA: TGTGCTAGTGGTTTGTCAACCGGGCGCCATGAGCAGTTCTTC.

Ten or more counts support this clonotype. Written as DNA, the CDR3 is TGTGCCAGCAGTCCTCTGACCGGGACTACCGGGGGGACCCAGTACTTC. It translates to CASSPLTGTTGGTQYF. The rearrangement joins TRBV27 to TRBJ2-5; 7 bases line up with TRBD2. Germline CDR1 and CDR2: MNHEY and SMNVEV (reference sequence). There are 16 residues in the CDR3. J was trimmed by 7 bases and V by 5 bases; bases with no gene match: 16.

This clonotype has just a few counts. The V and J genes are TRBV7-9 and TRBJ2-2; no reliable D call. V lost 3 bases, J lost 2 bases, and 7 bases lay in between. There are 14 residues in the CDR3. CDR1 is SEHNR and CDR2 is FQNEAQ in the germline V gene (reference sequence). The CDR3 nucleotides read TGTGCCAGCAGCTTTCTCCAAAACACCGGGGAGCTGTTTTTT. The encoded protein is CASSFLQNTGELFF.

This clonotype was seen ten or more times. The chain employs TRBV27 and TRBJ2-3; 9 bases match TRBD2. The J segment lost 5 bases and the V segment lost 8 bases, leaving 8 bases of the junction unmatched. Germline V gene lookup returns CDR1 MNHEY and CDR2 SMNVEV (reference sequence). This CDR3 region has 14 residues. CDR3 nucleotide sequence: TGTGCCAGCTCCGAAGCGGGAGGAGGAGATACGCAGTATTTT. Translated, it gives CASSEAGGGDTQYF.

This clonotype was seen more than once but under ten times. The chain joins TRBV29-1 to TRBJ1-3, with D unresolved. V was shortened by 8 bases and J by 0 bases, with 5 bases between the two germline ends. Germline-derived CDR1 and CDR2 are SQVTM and ANQGSEA. The CDR3 extends over 11 amino acids. Here the CDR3 reads CSLLSGNTIYF. DNA for the CDR3: TGCAGCCTACTCTCTGGAAACACCATATATTTT. Using reference TRBV29-1 and TRBJ1-3 for the parts outside the CDR3, the full variable domain is SAVISQKPSRDICQRGTSLTIQCQVDSQVTMMFWYRQQPGQSLTLIATANQGSEATYESGFVIDKFPISRPNLTFSTLTVSNMSPEDSSIYLCSLLSGNTIYFGEGSWLTVV.

This clonotype was found many times. V gene TRBV29-1 combines with J gene TRBJ1-3; D gene unclear. This CDR3 spans 13 amino acids. Germline CDR1 SQVTM, CDR2 ANQGSEA. V was pared by 4 bases and J by 0 bases, with 7 bases between. CDR3 protein: CSVVSLSGNTIYF. CDR3 coding DNA: TGCAGCGTTGTAAGTCTCTCTGGAAACACCATATATTTT.

This clonotype was counted many times. The rearrangement links TRBV12-3 or TRBV12-4 to TRBJ2-7, with D possibly TRBD1 on 6 matching bases. Trimming stripped 7 bases from V and 5 bases from J, with 15 bases between. The CDR3 has 13 amino acids. In DNA, the CDR3 is TGTGCCAGCAAAATTGAACAGGGCCACGAGCAGTACTTC. It translates to CASKIEQGHEQYF.

This clonotype was observed at least ten times. The chain couples TRBV6-1 to TRBJ1-3, with D uncertain. This CDR3 is 14 amino acids long. Between the trimmed V and J ends, which lost 0 bases and 8 bases, there was a span of 11 bases. Per germline, CDR1 MNHNS and CDR2 SASEGT. The CDR3 DNA reads TGTGCCAGCAGTGAAGCGATGACAAGAGACACCATATATTTT. Its translation: CASSEAMTRDTIYF.

Remarks on this clonotype: A much more abundant neighbour one base away suggests this may be a read error. The chain joins TRBV5-1 to TRBJ2-7; tentatively, D is TRBD2 (5 bases). The CDR3 totals 15 residues. Germline CDR1 is SGHRS and CDR2 is YFSETQ. Here the CDR3 DNA reads TGCGCCAGCAGATTGGCCTCCGGGCTAGCTTACGAGCAGTACTTC. Encoded protein: CASRLASGLAYEQYF.

This clonotype came up many times. This chain links TRBV20-1 with TRBJ2-2; 9 bases map to TRBD2. Per the germline V gene, CDR1 is DFQATT and CDR2 is SNEGSKA (reference sequence). Trimming at V came to 3 bases and at J to 4 bases, leaving 9 bases not matched to a gene. CDR3 length equals 16 residues. CDR3 nucleotides: TGCAGTGCTAGTCGGCGGGAGGGCCGCGGCACCGGGGAGCTGTTTTTT. Translation gives CSASRREGRGTGELFF.

J is TRBJ2-7 and V is TRBV5-6, with a possible D match to TRBD2 (6 bases). V lost 7 bases to trimming and J lost 7 bases, with 15 bases between them. From germline, CDR1 is SGHDT and CDR2 YYEEEE. The CDR3 runs to 12 residues. CDR3 sequence: CASSRGSREQYF. The CDR3, as DNA: TGTGCCAGCTCCCGGGGGAGCCGGGAGCAGTACTTC.

With respect to this clonotype: A much bigger clone sits one base away, suggesting this may be a read error. This chain uses TRBV5-4 with TRBJ2-2; 13 bases map to TRBD2. The germline CDR1 and CDR2 sequences are SGHNT and YYREEE (reference sequence). The V gene end was trimmed by 5 bases and the J gene end by 2 bases; junction bases not matched to a gene: 3. The CDR3 is made up of 16 amino acids. The CDR3 DNA reads as TGTGCCAGCAGTCCGGGACTAGCGGGAAACACCGGGGAGCTGTTTTTT. It translates to CASSPGLAGNTGELFF.

This clonotype was seen at least ten times. The V gene is TRBV2, the J gene TRBJ2-1; possible D gene TRBD2, 6 bases. The V gene lost 7 bases and the J gene lost 4 bases, with 20 bases spanning the gap. This CDR3 contains 16 residues. Germline loops: CDR1 SNHLY, CDR2 FYNNEI. The CDR3 region is CASTSKGSSEYNEQFF. Written as DNA, the CDR3 is TGTGCCAGCACCTCCAAGGGCTCTAGCGAGTACAATGAGCAGTTCTTC.

This clonotype was observed many times. This chain connects TRBV10-1 to TRBJ2-1; tentative D call: TRBD2 (5 bases). Germline CDR1 WNHNN, CDR2 SYGVQD (reference sequence). Deletions cut 3 bases from V and 3 bases from J, with 12 bases between. The CDR3 length is 15 residues. In nucleotides, the CDR3 is TGCGCCAGCAGTGAAGCGGAAAAGGGCTACAATGAGCAGTTCTTC. This translates into CASSEAEKGYNEQFF.

This clonotype was recorded many times. The rearrangement links TRBV7-9 to TRBJ2-7; 10 nucleotides line up with TRBD2. Germline CDR1 is SEHNR and CDR2 is FQNEAQ (reference sequence). Trimming cost V 8 bases and J 7 bases; bases outside gene matches: 8. The CDR3 is made up of 13 amino acids. In nucleotides, the CDR3 is TGTGCCAGCCGTGGAGCGGGAGGGGGAGAGCAGTACTTC. Translating it yields CASRGAGGGEQYF.

The sample holds many counts of this clonotype. V gene TRBV6-1 combines with J gene TRBJ2-2, with a weak D call TRBD2 (5 bases). CDR3 length: 13 amino acids. Trimming cost V 10 bases and J 3 bases, with 12 bases left between them. From germline, CDR1 is MNHNS and CDR2 SASEGT. The CDR3 protein is CAIYSGDTGELFF. CDR3 DNA: TGTGCCATCTATTCCGGGGACACCGGGGAGCTGTTTTTT.

This clonotype occurred a few times. This could be a read error, since a much larger clone is one nucleotide away. The V call is TRBV9, the J call TRBJ2-1, with 14 nucleotides matching TRBD2. This CDR3 region has 15 residues. CDR1 and CDR2 (germline): SGDLS, YYNGEE. The DNA for the CDR3 is TGTACCAGCAGCGTAGGGACTAGCGGGAGCTATGAGCAGTTCTTC. Translating it yields CTSSVGTSGSYEQFF.

This clonotype occurred a few times. The rearrangement uses TRBV18 and TRBJ2-7; D not certain. The CDR3 is 15 amino acids. CDR1 is KGHSH and CDR2 is LQKENI in the germline V gene. V was pared by 3 bases and J by 0 bases, with 12 bases between. As DNA, the CDR3 is TGTGCCAGCTCACCTGGTAGTAGTTTCTCCTACGAGCAGTACTTC. It is translated as CASSPGSSFSYEQYF.

This clonotype was recorded at least ten times. This sequence joins TRBV20-1 and TRBJ2-3, with TRBD2 matching 12 bases. J was trimmed by 4 bases and V by 4 bases; bases with no gene match: 3. The CDR3 is made up of 14 amino acids. Germline assignment: CDR1 DFQATT and CDR2 SNEGSKA (reference sequence). The CDR3 bases are TGCAGTGCTACTAGCGGGAGGGGGGCAGATACGCAGTATTTT. Its translation: CSATSGRGADTQYF.

This clonotype was seen ten or more times. DNA for the CDR3: TGCGCCAGCAGCTTGGCCAGTGTCAGCTACGAGCAGTACTTC. This encodes CASSLASVSYEQYF. V is TRBV5-1 and J is TRBJ2-7; D unclear. The CDR3 extends over 14 amino acids. V was trimmed by 0 bases and J by 3 bases, leaving 10 bases between them. Per the germline V gene, CDR1 is SGHRS and CDR2 is YFSETQ. The full variable domain, with the rest looked up from reference TRBV5-1 and TRBJ2-7, is KAGVTQTPRYLIKTRGQQVTLSCSPISGHRSVSWYQQTPGQGLQFLFEYFSETQRNKGNFPGRFSGRQFSNSRSEMNVSTLELGDSALYLCASSLASVSYEQYFGPGTRLTVT.

The V and J genes are TRBV12-3 or TRBV12-4 and TRBJ1-1; 7 bases align to TRBD1. V dropped 5 bases and J dropped 6; count of bases not matched to a gene: 6. This CDR3 has 13 residues. As DNA, the CDR3 is TGTGCCAGCAGTCCTAGACAGGGTTCTGAAGCTTTCTTT. Translation: CASSPRQGSEAFF.